These T cell receptor beta chains were read from a single sample in a study of T cell repertoires in cytomegalovirus infection. TCRdb re-derived calls from the reads in MiXCR, one entry per CDR3 protein. The table has nearly 550,000 distinct CDR3 sequences, about 17% seen once; the top ten hold 20% to 30%. Sequencing input: CD8+ T cells from PBMCs. These receptor sequences come from a human donor in good health (CMV status not recorded). Some clones in this sample may be carry-over from other donors' samples. Each CDR3 is given with its conserved first and last residue. D genes are given only for firm matches. Clone size is shown for a subset of rows, as once, few, many or a class of expanded clone.

few	TRBJ2-3	18	TRBD1	TRBV14	TGTGCCAGCAGCCACGTCAACATGGGACAGTATAGCACAGATACGCAGTATTTT	CASSHVNMGQYSTDTQYF
NA	TRBJ2-1	13	NA	TRBV29-1	TGCAGCGTTCGGACCCCCTCCTACAATGAGCAGTTCTTC	CSVRTPSYNEQFF
few	TRBJ2-3	13	NA	TRBV3-1	TGTGCCAGCAGCCAAGAGGCCCCCGATACGCAGTATTTT	CASSQEAPDTQYF
many	TRBJ2-3	15	NA	TRBV7-9	TGTGCCAGCAGCTTATTAGGGCGGGTCACAGATACGCAGTATTTT	CASSLLGRVTDTQYF
NA	TRBJ1-4	14	NA	TRBV27	TGTGCCAGCAGTTTAAACCCAGCTAATGAAAAACTGTTTTTT	CASSLNPANEKLFF
many	TRBJ2-3	15	TRBD1	TRBV11-2	TGTGCCAGCAGCTTAGTTCCCAGGGGGCAAGATACGCAGTATTTT	CASSLVPRGQDTQYF
many	TRBJ2-7	14	TRBD1	TRBV12-3/TRBV12-4	TGTGCCAGCAGGCCGACAGGGGGCAAGTACGAGCAGTACTTC	CASRPTGGKYEQYF
many	TRBJ2-5	15	NA	TRBV6-6	TGTGCCAGCAGTTTCCCTACTAGCAACCAAGAGACCCAGTACTTC	CASSFPTSNQETQYF
few	TRBJ1-2	11	NA	TRBV5-1	TGCGCCAGCTTCAGCAGCGGTGGCTACACCTTC	CASFSSGGYTF
many	TRBJ2-1	16	NA	TRBV5-6	TGTGCCAGCAGCTTCCCCGGTTTTGCCCGAACGAATGAGCAGTTCTTC	CASSFPGFARTNEQFF
few	TRBJ1-2	13	TRBD1	TRBV20-1	TGCAGTGCCCTGGACAGGGCCAGGGGTGGCTACACCTTC	CSALDRARGGYTF
few	TRBJ2-7	14	NA	TRBV7-6	TGTGCCAGCAGCTTAAATGATGCGGGGGCCGAGCAGTACTTC	CASSLNDAGAEQYF
many	TRBJ2-3	23	TRBD2	TRBV6-2/TRBV6-3	TGTGCCAGCAGTCCCCCGACCCCAAGAGTAGTGGCTAGCGGCGGATCCTTCACAGATACGCAGTATTTT	CASSPPTPRVVASGGSFTDTQYF
few	TRBJ2-5	13	NA	TRBV20-1	TGCAGTGCTAAACGGGGGGCCCAAGAGACCCAGTACTTC	CSAKRGAQETQYF
few	TRBJ2-7	16	TRBD2	TRBV15	TGTGCCACCAGCAGAGGGAGGGAGGGGCTGTTTTACGAGCAGTACTTC	CATSRGREGLFYEQYF
many	TRBJ2-1	17	TRBD2	TRBV7-3	TGTGCCAGCAGCTTAAGAGGCGGGAGGGCCTTAAACAATGAGCAGTTCTTC	CASSLRGGRALNNEQFF
NA	TRBJ1-3	15	TRBD1	TRBV29-1	TGCAGCGTTGAAGATCGGGACAGGGGGGGAAACACCATATATTTT	CSVEDRDRGGNTIYF
many	TRBJ2-3	20	TRBD1	TRBV20-1	TGCAGTGCTAGAGATCTCATCGGGACAGGGATGGTCTTCGGCACAGATACGCAGTATTTT	CSARDLIGTGMVFGTDTQYF
many	TRBJ2-7	13	NA	TRBV12-3/TRBV12-4	TGTGCCAGCAGTGCCGGCCCCCTGGGCGAGCAGTACTTC	CASSAGPLGEQYF
few	TRBJ1-6	17	NA	TRBV4-1	TGCGCCAGCAGCCAAGAAGGTCAACAGGCCTATAATTCACCCCTCCACTTT	CASSQEGQQAYNSPLHF
NA	TRBJ1-6	16	TRBD1	TRBV11-2	TGTGCCAGCAGCTTAGAGTTCGGGGACAGGGGTTCACCCCTCCACTTT	CASSLEFGDRGSPLHF
NA	TRBJ2-4	16	TRBD2	TRBV28	TGTGCCAGCAGTCCGGGACTAGCGGGAGGCAAAAACATTCAGTACTTC	CASSPGLAGGKNIQYF
NA	TRBJ1-3	15	NA	TRBV9	TGTGCCAGCAGCGTAGGGTCGAGCTCTGGAAACACCATATATTTT	CASSVGSSSGNTIYF
many	TRBJ2-7	13	NA	TRBV10-2	TGCGCCAGCAGTGAGTCGGAGGATTACGAGCAGTACTTC	CASSESEDYEQYF